The rows below give T cell receptor beta chains drawn from one sample of a study of control samples from healthy donors and cancer patients. Sequencing was performed with immunoSEQ multiplex PCR; in TCRdb, only in-frame clones are kept and a portion is missing. The sample includes over 200,000 clones, over 75% seen only once; the top ten take approximately 12%. The specimen was PBMCs. These receptors originate from a woman aged 55-75 years with lung cancer. Both conserved end residues are part of each CDR3. D genes are given only for firm matches. The size entry is marked missing in some rows and otherwise reads once, few, many or a size class.

J: TRBJ2-7
size: .
V: TRBV4-2
D: .
CDR3: CASSPQRSGVVPQYF
DNA: TGTGCCAGCAGCCCCCAGCGGTCGGGGGTGGTACCGCAGTACTTC

J: TRBJ1-2
size: .
V: TRBV15
D: .
CDR3: CATSPTRQPRDYGYTF
DNA: TGTGCCACCAGTCCGACCAGACAGCCCCGGGACTATGGCTACACCTTC

J: TRBJ1-1
size: .
V: TRBV2
D: TRBD1
CDR3: CASSEATGGMNTEAFF
DNA: TGTGCCAGCAGTGAAGCGACAGGGGGAATGAACACTGAAGCTTTCTTT

J: TRBJ1-5
size: .
V: TRBV19
D: .
CDR3: CASRSGTAGGVYHQPQHF
DNA: TGTGCCAGTCGATCTGGAACGGCCGGGGGGGTATATCATCAGCCCCAGCATTTT

J: TRBJ2-3
size: .
V: TRBV24-1
D: .
CDR3: CATSDDTDTQYF
DNA: TGTGCCACCAGTGATGACACAGATACGCAGTATTTT

J: TRBJ2-5
size: .
V: TRBV29-1
D: .
CDR3: CSSVVTSTGKSGTQYF
DNA: TGCAGCTCCGTTGTGACCTCTACAGGGAAGTCGGGGACCCAGTACTTC

J: TRBJ1-2
size: .
V: TRBV7-3
D: TRBD1
CDR3: CASSYPGGWGYTF
DNA: TGTGCCAGCAGCTACCCAGGGGGATGGGGCTACACCTTC

J: TRBJ2-6
size: .
V: TRBV5-1
D: .
CDR3: CASSLEIAGANVLTF
DNA: TGCGCCAGCAGCTTGGAAATAGCTGGGGCCAACGTCCTGACTTTC

J: TRBJ2-5
size: once
V: TRBV30
D: TRBD1
CDR3: CAWSGKGAETQYF
DNA: TGTGCCTGGAGTGGGAAGGGGGCAGAGACCCAGTACTTC

J: TRBJ1-5
size: .
V: TRBV18
D: .
CDR3: CASSPETGLNQPQHF
DNA: TGTGCCAGCTCACCCGAAACAGGGTTGAATCAGCCCCAGCATTTT

J: TRBJ2-2
size: .
V: TRBV10-1
D: .
CDR3: CASSGDRTGELFF
DNA: TGCGCCAGCTCGGGGGATCGCACCGGGGAGCTGTTTTTT

J: TRBJ1-2
size: .
V: TRBV7-2
D: .
CDR3: CASSLYGLFYGYTF
DNA: TGTGCCAGCAGCCTCTACGGACTGTTCTATGGCTACACCTTC

J: TRBJ2-3
size: .
V: TRBV9
D: TRBD1
CDR3: CASSPGGGEADTQYF
DNA: TGTGCCAGCAGCCCAGGGGGCGGGGAGGCAGATACGCAGTATTTT

J: TRBJ1-6
size: .
V: TRBV5-1
D: .
CDR3: CASSSDSGNSPLHF
DNA: TGCGCCAGCAGCTCAGACAGTGGGAATTCACCCCTCCACTTT

J: TRBJ2-2
size: many
V: TRBV7-3
D: .
CDR3: CASSDGLTTGELFF
DNA: TGTGCCAGCAGCGACGGGTTAACCACCGGGGAGCTGTTTTTT

J: TRBJ2-2
size: .
V: TRBV5-1
D: .
CDR3: CASSSGQWNTGELFF
DNA: TGCGCCAGCAGCTCTGGACAATGGAACACCGGGGAGCTGTTTTTT

J: TRBJ1-5
size: .
V: TRBV29-1
D: .
CDR3: CSVTIGQVGDQPQHF
DNA: TGCAGCGTAACGATCGGACAAGTTGGAGATCAGCCCCAGCATTTT

J: TRBJ1-4
size: once
V: TRBV12-3/TRBV12-4
D: .
CDR3: CASSPVGQKLFF
DNA: TGTGCCAGCAGTCCCGTGGGACAAAAACTGTTTTTT

J: TRBJ1-2
size: .
V: TRBV18
D: .
CDR3: CASSPGNRRYGYTF
DNA: TGTGCCAGCTCACCGGGAAATAGACGCTATGGCTACACCTTC

J: TRBJ2-7
size: .
V: TRBV7-2
D: TRBD2
CDR3: CASSLRASGGFYEQYF
DNA: TGTGCCAGCAGCTTAAGGGCTAGCGGGGGTTTCTACGAGCAGTACTTC

J: TRBJ2-3
size: .
V: TRBV19
D: .
CDR3: CASTIGGRGTDTQYF
DNA: TGTGCCAGTACCATAGGCGGCAGGGGAACAGATACGCAGTATTTT

J: TRBJ1-3
size: .
V: TRBV7-2
D: .
CDR3: CASSSAGGNTIYF
DNA: TGTGCCAGCAGCTCGGCAGGGGGAAACACCATATATTTT

J: TRBJ2-1
size: .
V: TRBV2
D: TRBD2
CDR3: CASRLAGVEQFF
DNA: TGTGCCAGCAGGCTAGCGGGAGTTGAGCAGTTCTTC

J: TRBJ1-2
size: .
V: TRBV5-8
D: TRBD1
CDR3: CASSFGTGSYGYTF
DNA: TGTGCCAGCAGCTTTGGGACAGGGAGCTATGGCTACACCTTC

J: TRBJ2-7
size: once
V: TRBV5-1
D: .
CDR3: CASSLGIGAGLTTYEQYF
DNA: TGCGCCAGCAGCTTGGGCATCGGGGCGGGGCTCACAACCTACGAGCAGTACTTC

J: TRBJ2-3
size: few
V: TRBV29-1
D: .
CDR3: CSVGGFTDTQYF
DNA: TGCAGCGTTGGCGGCTTCACAGATACGCAGTATTTT

J: TRBJ2-2
size: .
V: TRBV2
D: .
CDR3: CASSERGLFNTGELFF
DNA: TGTGCCAGCAGTGAGCGAGGGCTGTTCAACACCGGGGAGCTGTTTTTT

J: TRBJ2-1
size: .
V: TRBV18
D: TRBD2
CDR3: CASSSSGGAPNEQFF
DNA: TGTGCCAGCTCATCTAGCGGGGGGGCCCCCAATGAGCAGTTCTTC

J: TRBJ1-6
size: .
V: TRBV5-5
D: TRBD1
CDR3: CASSLGQGQNSPLHF
DNA: TGTGCCAGCAGCTTGGGACAGGGCCAAAATTCACCCCTCCACTTT